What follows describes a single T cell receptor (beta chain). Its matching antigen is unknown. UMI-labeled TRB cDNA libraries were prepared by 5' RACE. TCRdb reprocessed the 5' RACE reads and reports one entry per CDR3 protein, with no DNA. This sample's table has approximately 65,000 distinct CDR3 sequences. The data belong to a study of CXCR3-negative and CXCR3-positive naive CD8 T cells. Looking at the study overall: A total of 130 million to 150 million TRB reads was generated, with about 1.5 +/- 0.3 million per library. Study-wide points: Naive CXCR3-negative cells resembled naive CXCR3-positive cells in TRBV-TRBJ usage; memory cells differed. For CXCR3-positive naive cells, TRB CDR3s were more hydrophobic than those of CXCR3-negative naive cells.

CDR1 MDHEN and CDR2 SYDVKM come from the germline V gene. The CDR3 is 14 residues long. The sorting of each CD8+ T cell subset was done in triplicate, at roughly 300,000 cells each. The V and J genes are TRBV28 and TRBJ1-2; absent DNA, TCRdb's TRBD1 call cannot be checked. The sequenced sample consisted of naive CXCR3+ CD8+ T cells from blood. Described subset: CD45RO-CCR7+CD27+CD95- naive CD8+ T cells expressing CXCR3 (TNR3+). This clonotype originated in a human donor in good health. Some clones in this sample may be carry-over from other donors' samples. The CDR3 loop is CASSLIGGIDGYTF.